This entry features one TCR beta chain sequence. Sequenced by immunoSEQ multiplex PCR; TCRdb stores in-frame clones only, minus some. The data hold 250,000 or so clones, with 89% observed a single time. The data belong to a study of blood T cell repertoires in COVID-19. Trimming took 2 bases from V and 9 from J; bases not matched to a gene: 19. The CDR3 is 18 amino acids. CDR1 is LGHNA, CDR2 YNFKEQ, per germline. The sequenced material came from peripheral blood. This rearrangement joins TRBV4-2 to TRBJ2-1; TRBD1 aligns across 7 bases. This sequence originates from a woman aged 40-49 years who had recovered from COVID-19. The CDR3 sequence is CASSQKRAGGGLVGEQFF. CDR3 coding DNA: TGTGCCAGCAGCCAAAAAAGGGCAGGGGGTGGTTTGGTGGGTGAGCAGTTCTTC.